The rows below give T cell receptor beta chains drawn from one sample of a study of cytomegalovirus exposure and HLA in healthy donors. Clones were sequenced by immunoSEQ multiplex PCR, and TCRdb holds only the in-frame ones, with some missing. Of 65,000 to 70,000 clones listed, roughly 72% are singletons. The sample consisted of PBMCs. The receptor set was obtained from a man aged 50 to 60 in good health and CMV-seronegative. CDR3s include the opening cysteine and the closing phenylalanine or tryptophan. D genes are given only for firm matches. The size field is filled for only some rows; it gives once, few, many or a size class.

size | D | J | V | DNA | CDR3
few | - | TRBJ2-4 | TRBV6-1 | TGTGCCAGCACAGGGATAGGCATTCAGTACTTC | CASTGIGIQYF
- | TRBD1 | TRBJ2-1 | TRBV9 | TGTGCCAGCAGCGTAGAAGGGACAGGTTCCAATGAGCAGTTCTTC | CASSVEGTGSNEQFF
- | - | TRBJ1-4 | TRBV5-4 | TGTGCCAGCAGCCCTTATGGACAGATTGAAAAACTGTTTTTT | CASSPYGQIEKLFF
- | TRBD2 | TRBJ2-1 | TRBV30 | TGTGCCTGGAGTGGCGGGAGGGCCCCCTACAATGAGCAGTTCTTC | CAWSGGRAPYNEQFF
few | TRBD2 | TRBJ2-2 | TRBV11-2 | TGTGCCACCTCGGTTCTAGCGGGGGGTTCCGGGGAGCTGTTTTTT | CATSVLAGGSGELFF
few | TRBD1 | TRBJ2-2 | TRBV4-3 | TGCGCCAGCGGGACAGATCAAACCGGGGAGCTGTTTTTT | CASGTDQTGELFF
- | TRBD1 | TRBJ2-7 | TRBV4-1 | TGCGCCAGCAGCCAGCCCAGGACAGGGGACTACGAGCAGTACTTC | CASSQPRTGDYEQYF
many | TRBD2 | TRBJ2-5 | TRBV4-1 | TGCGCCAGCAGCCGGACTAGCGGGGGGGATCAAGAGACCCAGTACTTC | CASSRTSGGDQETQYF
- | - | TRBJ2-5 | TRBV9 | TGTGCCAGCAGCGTAGTTGGGGGCGAAGAGACCCAGTACTTC | CASSVVGGEETQYF
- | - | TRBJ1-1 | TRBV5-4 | TGTGCCAGCAGCTTAGCGGGAGGGAACACTGAAGCTTTCTTT | CASSLAGGNTEAFF